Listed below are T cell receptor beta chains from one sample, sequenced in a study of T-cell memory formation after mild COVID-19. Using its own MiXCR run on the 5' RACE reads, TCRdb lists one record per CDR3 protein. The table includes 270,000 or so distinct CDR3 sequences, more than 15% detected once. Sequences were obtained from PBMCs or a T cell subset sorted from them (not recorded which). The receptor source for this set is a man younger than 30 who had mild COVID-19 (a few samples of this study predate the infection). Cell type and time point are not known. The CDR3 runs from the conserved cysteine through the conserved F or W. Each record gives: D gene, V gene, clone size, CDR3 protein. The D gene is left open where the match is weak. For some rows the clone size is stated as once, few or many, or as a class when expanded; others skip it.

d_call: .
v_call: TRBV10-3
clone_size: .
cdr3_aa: CAISQGTDTQYF

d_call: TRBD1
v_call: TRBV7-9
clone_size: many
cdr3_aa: CASSLVGQGGPEQFF

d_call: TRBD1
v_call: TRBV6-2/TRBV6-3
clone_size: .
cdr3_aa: CASRYAGQAENYGYTF

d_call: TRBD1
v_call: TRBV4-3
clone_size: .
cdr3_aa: CASRRAGTGYGYTF

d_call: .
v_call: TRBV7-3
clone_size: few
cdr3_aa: CASSYLVSGTDTQYF

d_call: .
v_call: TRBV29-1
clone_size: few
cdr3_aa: CSVVLGLIQETQYF

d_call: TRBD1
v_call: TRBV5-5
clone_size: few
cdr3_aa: CASSPGQGTYGYTF

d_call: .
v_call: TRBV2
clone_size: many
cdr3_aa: CAGSGDPGAKNIQYF

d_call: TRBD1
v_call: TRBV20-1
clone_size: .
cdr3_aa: CSARARGLGYTF

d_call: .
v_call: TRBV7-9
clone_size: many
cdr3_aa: CASSPRGEETQYF

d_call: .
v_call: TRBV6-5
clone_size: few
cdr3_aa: CASSYERGGLTDTQYF

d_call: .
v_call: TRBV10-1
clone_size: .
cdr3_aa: CASSESPSSYNEQFF

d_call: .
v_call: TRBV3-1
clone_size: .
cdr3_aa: CASSRAGSTYEQYF

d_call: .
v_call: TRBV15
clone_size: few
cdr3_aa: CATSREGAPNEKLFF

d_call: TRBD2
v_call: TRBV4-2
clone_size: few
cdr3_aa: CASSQGLDNSYNEQFF

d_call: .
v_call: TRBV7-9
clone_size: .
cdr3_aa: CASSGFGMGVEAFF

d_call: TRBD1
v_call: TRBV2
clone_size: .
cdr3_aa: CASSGQGANSPLHF

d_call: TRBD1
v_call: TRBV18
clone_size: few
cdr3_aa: CASSRTGERNSPLHF

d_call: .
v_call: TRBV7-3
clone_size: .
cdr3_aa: CASSRQQGYNEQFF

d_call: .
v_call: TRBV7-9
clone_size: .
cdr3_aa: CASSEGEGRTQYF

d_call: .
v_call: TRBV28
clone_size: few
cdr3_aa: CASSFISGNTIYF

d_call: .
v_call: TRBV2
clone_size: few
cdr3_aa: CASSEVRTANQPQHF

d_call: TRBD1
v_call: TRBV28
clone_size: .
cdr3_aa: CASRSGGGMDSPLHF

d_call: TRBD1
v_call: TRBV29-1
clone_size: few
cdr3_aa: CSYRQGRYEQYF

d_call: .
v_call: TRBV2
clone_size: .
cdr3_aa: CASSELARDTQYF

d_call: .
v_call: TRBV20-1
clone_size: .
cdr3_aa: CSAKPGHRRTEAFF

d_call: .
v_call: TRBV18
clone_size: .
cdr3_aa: CASSPPGSYNSPLHF

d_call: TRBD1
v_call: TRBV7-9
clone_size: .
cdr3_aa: CASSPTGVSFF

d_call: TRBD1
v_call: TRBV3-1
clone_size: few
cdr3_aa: CASSRTGGGQPQHF

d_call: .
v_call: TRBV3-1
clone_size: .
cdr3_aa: CASSPGFNGEAFF

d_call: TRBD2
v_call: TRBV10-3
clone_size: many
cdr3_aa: CAISGSSGGYTDTQYF

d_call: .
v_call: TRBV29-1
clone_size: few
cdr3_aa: CSVEWGSSETQYF

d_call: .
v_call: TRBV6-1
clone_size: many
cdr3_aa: CASIIEGRNEQYF

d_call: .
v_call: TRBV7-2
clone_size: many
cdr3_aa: CASSTQGSNEQFF

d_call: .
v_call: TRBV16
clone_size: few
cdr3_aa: CASSQSPGAPLHF

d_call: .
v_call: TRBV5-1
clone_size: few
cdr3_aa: CASSPRSSDTQYF

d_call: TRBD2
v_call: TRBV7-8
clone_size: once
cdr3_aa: CASSLESSGPTDTKYF